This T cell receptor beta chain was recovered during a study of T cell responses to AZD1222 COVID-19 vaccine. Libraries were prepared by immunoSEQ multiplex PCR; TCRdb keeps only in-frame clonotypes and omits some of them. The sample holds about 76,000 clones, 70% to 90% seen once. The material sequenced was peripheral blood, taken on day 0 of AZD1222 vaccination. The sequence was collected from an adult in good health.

The chain's CDR3 is CASRNREGNYGYTF. The CDR3 DNA is TGTGCCAGCAGGAACAGGGAAGGAAACTATGGCTACACCTTC. The chain joins TRBV6-6 to TRBJ1-2; possibly TRBD1 for D (6 bases). Germline-derived CDR1 and CDR2 are MNHNY and SVGAGI (reference sequence). V was shortened by 6 bases and J by 2 bases, with 13 bases between the two germline ends. The CDR3 has 14 amino acids.